This T cell receptor (beta chain) was sequenced during a study of blood T cell repertoires in COVID-19. Study at large: Donors in the United States, Italy and Spain gave samples during acute or convalescent COVID-19.

Original data processing: Counts of nucleated cells, estimated from reference gene primer amplification, were obtained. Data came from immunoSEQ multiplex PCR; TCRdb stores just in-frame clones and leaves some out. V, J and clone size are those of that table, while D and trimming were read from the DNA. The sample lists about 200,000 clones; 86% were seen once. This clonotype originated in a woman in her 70s with acute or convalescent COVID-19. The specimen sequenced was peripheral blood.

The CDR3 sequence is CASSSRQGTPYEQYF. The CDR3 bases are TGTGCCAGCAGTTCCAGACAGGGAACACCCTACGAGCAGTACTTC. The chain is built from TRBV27 and TRBJ2-7; the match to TRBD1 covers 7 bases. With V trimmed by 4 bases and J by 2 bases, 8 bases remained unmatched. Germline assignment: CDR1 MNHEY and CDR2 SMNVEV (reference sequence). The CDR3 runs to 15 residues.